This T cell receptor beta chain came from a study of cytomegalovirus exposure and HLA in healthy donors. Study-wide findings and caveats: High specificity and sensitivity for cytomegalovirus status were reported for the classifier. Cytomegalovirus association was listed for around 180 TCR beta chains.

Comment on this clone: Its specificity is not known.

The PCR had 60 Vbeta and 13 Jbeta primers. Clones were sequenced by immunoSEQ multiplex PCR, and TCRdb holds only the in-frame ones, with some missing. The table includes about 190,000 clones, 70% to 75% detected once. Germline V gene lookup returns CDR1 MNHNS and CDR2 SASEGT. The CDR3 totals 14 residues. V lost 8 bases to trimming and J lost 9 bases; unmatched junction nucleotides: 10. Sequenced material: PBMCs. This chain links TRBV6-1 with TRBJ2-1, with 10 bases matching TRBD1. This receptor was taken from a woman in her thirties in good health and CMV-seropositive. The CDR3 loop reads CASCKGQGMSEQFF. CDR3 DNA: TGTGCCAGCTGTAAGGGACAGGGGATGTCTGAGCAGTTCTTC.